These T cell receptor beta chains were read from a single sample in a study of cytomegalovirus exposure and HLA in healthy donors. Method: immunoSEQ multiplex PCR; TCRdb's copy keeps in-frame clones and lacks some. There are approximately 100,000 clones in the sample; about 81% occur only once, and over 1.1% lies in the top ten. Sequences were obtained from PBMCs. The receptor source for this set is a middle-aged man in good health and CMV-seronegative. The CDR3 runs from the conserved cysteine through the conserved F or W. The order of the fields is D gene, clone size, CDR3 length, V gene, J gene, CDR3 DNA, CDR3 protein. The D gene is left open where the match is weak. Clone size appears in some rows only: once, few, many, or a class for an expanded clone.

NA,few,13,TRBV7-9,TRBJ1-2,TGTGCCAGCAGCTTAGAGGTTGACGGGGGGCCCACCTTC,CASSLEVDGGPTF
NA,few,14,TRBV11-2,TRBJ1-5,TGTGCCAGCAGCCAAGGGAGATTCGGGCAGCCCCAGCATTTT,CASSQGRFGQPQHF
NA,NA,16,TRBV19,TRBJ2-7,TGTGCCAGTAGTACCAGACAGGCCGCGGGCTCCTACGAGCAGTACTTC,CASSTRQAAGSYEQYF
TRBD1,once,15,TRBV5-1,TRBJ2-7,TGCGCCAGCAGCAAAACAGGGGGCTCGACCTACGAGCAGTACTTC,CASSKTGGSTYEQYF
NA,NA,15,TRBV19,TRBJ2-2,TGTGCCAGTAGTACCCTAGGCAGGGGCACCGGGGAGCTGTTTTTT,CASSTLGRGTGELFF
TRBD1,NA,14,TRBV5-1,TRBJ2-7,TGCGCCAGCAGCTTGTTAGGACAGGACTACGAGCAGTACTTC,CASSLLGQDYEQYF
NA,NA,17,TRBV7-9,TRBJ2-7,TGTGCCAGCAGCTTTACCCCCTCGGGGATCAGCTCCTACGAGCAGTACTTC,CASSFTPSGISSYEQYF
TRBD2,NA,15,TRBV7-2,TRBJ2-7,TGTGCCAGCACTATAATCCCCGGGGGGGCCCACGAGCAGTACTTC,CASTIIPGGAHEQYF
NA,NA,14,TRBV6-5,TRBJ1-1,TGTGCCAGCAGTTACTCGGACAGCTACAATCCAGCTTTCTTT,CASSYSDSYNPAFF
TRBD1,few,11,TRBV20-1,TRBJ1-1,TGCAGTGCCAGACCGGGACAGGAAGCTTTCTTT,CSARPGQEAFF
TRBD2,few,16,TRBV7-6,TRBJ2-7,TGTGCCAGCAGCTTACTAGCGGGGGGCCCTGCCTACGAGCAGTACTTC,CASSLLAGGPAYEQYF
NA,few,13,TRBV25-1,TRBJ2-3,TGTGCCAGCCGAAGGCAGGGCACAGATACGCAGTATTTT,CASRRQGTDTQYF
TRBD2,few,17,TRBV2,TRBJ2-5,TGTGCCAGCAGTGACGGATCGAGGGTCGGGAGGGGAGAGACCCAGTACTTC,CASSDGSRVGRGETQYF
TRBD2,NA,20,TRBV7-3,TRBJ2-6,TGTGCCAGCAGCTTAATACCGGGGGGGTCTCCGCGCTCTGGGGCCAACGTCCTGACTTTC,CASSLIPGGSPRSGANVLTF
NA,NA,16,TRBV9,TRBJ2-4,TGTGCCAGCAGCGTAGGTCCCAAAATAGCCAAAAACATTCAGTACTTC,CASSVGPKIAKNIQYF
NA,NA,14,TRBV19,TRBJ2-7,TGTGCCAGTAGTATTTCCGTCAGGTCCTACGAGCAGTACTTC,CASSISVRSYEQYF
TRBD1,NA,12,TRBV29-1,TRBJ2-1,TGCAGCGGGACAGGGGATTACAATGAGCAGTTCTTC,CSGTGDYNEQFF
NA,few,12,TRBV7-9,TRBJ2-7,TGTGCCAGCAGCCAGGACAGTTACGAGCAGTACTTC,CASSQDSYEQYF
NA,NA,14,TRBV6-4,TRBJ1-6,TGTGCCAGCAGTGTCTCTCCCGGTAATTCACCCCTCCACTTT,CASSVSPGNSPLHF
NA,NA,14,TRBV6-1,TRBJ2-5,TGTGCCAGCAGTAAGGACAGTGTACAAGAGACCCAGTACTTC,CASSKDSVQETQYF
TRBD2,NA,19,TRBV23-1,TRBJ2-1,TGCGCCAGCAGTACCCACTCCATTCGGACTAGCGGGGGTTACAATGAGCAGTTCTTC,CASSTHSIRTSGGYNEQFF
NA,NA,13,TRBV7-2,TRBJ1-1,TGTGCCAGCAGGTTGGAGCGAAACACTGAAGCTTTCTTT,CASRLERNTEAFF
NA,NA,14,TRBV4-3,TRBJ2-3,TGCGCCAGCAGCCGACGGGACTTCACAGATACGCAGTATTTT,CASSRRDFTDTQYF
TRBD1,NA,17,TRBV7-2,TRBJ2-7,TGTGCCAGCAGCCTCAGCACTCCGGGACAGGGATGGTACGAGCAGTACTTC,CASSLSTPGQGWYEQYF
NA,NA,13,TRBV2,TRBJ2-7,TGTGCCAGCAGTGTAACAGTCGGCTACGAGCAGTACTTC,CASSVTVGYEQYF
NA,NA,12,TRBV5-8,TRBJ1-2,TGTGCCAGCAGCTTGGCCTTTCGTGGCTACACCTTC,CASSLAFRGYTF
NA,NA,14,TRBV2,TRBJ2-4,TGTGCCAGCAGTGAGTCCTACAGGGAAAACATTCAGTACTTC,CASSESYRENIQYF
TRBD2,NA,14,TRBV2,TRBJ2-1,TGTGCCAGCACCGAGGGCGGGGGGGACAGTGAGCAGTTCTTC,CASTEGGGDSEQFF
NA,NA,13,TRBV6-5,TRBJ1-6,TGTGCCAGCAGTTCGACAGCTAATTCACCCCTCCACTTT,CASSSTANSPLHF
TRBD2,NA,15,TRBV18,TRBJ2-5,TGTGCCAGCTCACCGGGACTAGCGGGGGCTGAGACCCAGTACTTC,CASSPGLAGAETQYF
NA,NA,15,TRBV6-5,TRBJ1-2,TGTGCCAGCAGTTACACCCGGGGAGGGGGCTATGGCTACACCTTC,CASSYTRGGGYGYTF
NA,NA,14,TRBV5-4,TRBJ1-2,TGTGCCAGCACCTCGGACATCTCCAACTATGGCTACACCTTC,CASTSDISNYGYTF
TRBD2,NA,18,TRBV10-2,TRBJ2-3,TGCGCCAGCAGTGGACAAACCCTAGCGGGGGGGGCATCAGATACGCAGTATTTT,CASSGQTLAGGASDTQYF
NA,once,16,TRBV4-1,TRBJ1-6,TGCGCCAGCAGCCATCAGGGTACATCCTATAATTCACCCCTCCACTTT,CASSHQGTSYNSPLHF
TRBD1,NA,13,TRBV12-5,TRBJ1-1,TGTGCTAGTGGTACGGGACAGGGTCTACTAGCTTTCTTT,CASGTGQGLLAFF
TRBD1,once,13,TRBV29-1,TRBJ2-5,TGCAGCGTTGTACGACAGGGGCCAGAGACCCAGTACTTC,CSVVRQGPETQYF
NA,NA,13,TRBV7-9,TRBJ2-1,TGTTCCAGCAGCCCCTACCTCTACAATGAGCAGTTCTTC,CSSSPYLYNEQFF
NA,NA,12,TRBV14,TRBJ1-2,TGTGCCAGCAGCCAACGGTACCATGGCTACACCTTC,CASSQRYHGYTF
NA,NA,13,TRBV7-8,TRBJ1-1,TGTGCCAGCGGAGACAGGATTAACACTGAAGCTTTCTTT,CASGDRINTEAFF
TRBD1,NA,14,TRBV2,TRBJ2-7,TGTGCCATTTCGGACAGGGGGCGAACCCACGAGCAGTACTTC,CAISDRGRTHEQYF
NA,NA,17,TRBV2,TRBJ2-2,TGTGCCAGCAGTGAAGCGCGGACGGGGACGAACACCGGGGAGCTGTTTTTT,CASSEARTGTNTGELFF
NA,NA,15,TRBV2,TRBJ2-2,TGTGCCAGCAGTGTTTCGGCAGGTAACACCGGGGAGCTGTTTTTT,CASSVSAGNTGELFF
NA,NA,14,TRBV5-6,TRBJ2-7,TGTGCCAGCAGCTTGTCCAGGGATTCCTACGAGCAGTACTTC,CASSLSRDSYEQYF
NA,NA,14,TRBV5-6,TRBJ2-5,TGTGCCAGCAGCGACGGGATTGGGGAAGAGACCCAGTACTTC,CASSDGIGEETQYF
NA,NA,15,TRBV5-8,TRBJ2-2,TGTGCCAGCAGCTTGAAGGGGTGGTACACCGGGGAGCTGTTTTTT,CASSLKGWYTGELFF
NA,NA,14,TRBV4-1,TRBJ2-7,TGCGCCAGCAGCCCCAGGCAGGGCCCCTACGAGCAGTACTTC,CASSPRQGPYEQYF
NA,once,15,TRBV7-2,TRBJ1-1,TGTGCCAGCAGCTCACGACAGCCCTTGGTGGCTGAAGCTTTCTTT,CASSSRQPLVAEAFF
NA,NA,15,TRBV5-1,TRBJ1-6,TGCGCCAGCAGCCCTGGTGCGGGGCCCAGTTCACCCCTCCACTTT,CASSPGAGPSSPLHF